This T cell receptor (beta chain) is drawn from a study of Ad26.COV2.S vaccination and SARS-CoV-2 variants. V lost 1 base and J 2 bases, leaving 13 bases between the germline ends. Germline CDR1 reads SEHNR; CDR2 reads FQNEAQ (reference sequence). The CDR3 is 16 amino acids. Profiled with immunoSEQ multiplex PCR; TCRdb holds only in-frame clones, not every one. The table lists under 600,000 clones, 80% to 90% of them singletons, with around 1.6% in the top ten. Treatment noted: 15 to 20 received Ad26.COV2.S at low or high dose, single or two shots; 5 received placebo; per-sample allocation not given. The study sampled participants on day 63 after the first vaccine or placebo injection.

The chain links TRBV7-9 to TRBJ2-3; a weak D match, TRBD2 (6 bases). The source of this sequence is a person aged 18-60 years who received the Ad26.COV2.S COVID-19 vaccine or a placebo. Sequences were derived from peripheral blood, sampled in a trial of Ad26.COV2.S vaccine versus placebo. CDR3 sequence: CASSLVPEGLTDTQYF. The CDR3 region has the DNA TGTGCCAGCAGCTTAGTTCCGGAGGGCCTCACAGATACGCAGTATTTT. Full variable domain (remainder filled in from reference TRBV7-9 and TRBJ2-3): DTGVSQNPRHKITKRGQNVTFRCDPISEHNRLYWYRQTLGQGPEFLTYFQNEAQLEKSRLLSDRFSAERPKGSFSTLEIQRTEQGDSAMYLCASSLVPEGLTDTQYFGPGTRLTVL.